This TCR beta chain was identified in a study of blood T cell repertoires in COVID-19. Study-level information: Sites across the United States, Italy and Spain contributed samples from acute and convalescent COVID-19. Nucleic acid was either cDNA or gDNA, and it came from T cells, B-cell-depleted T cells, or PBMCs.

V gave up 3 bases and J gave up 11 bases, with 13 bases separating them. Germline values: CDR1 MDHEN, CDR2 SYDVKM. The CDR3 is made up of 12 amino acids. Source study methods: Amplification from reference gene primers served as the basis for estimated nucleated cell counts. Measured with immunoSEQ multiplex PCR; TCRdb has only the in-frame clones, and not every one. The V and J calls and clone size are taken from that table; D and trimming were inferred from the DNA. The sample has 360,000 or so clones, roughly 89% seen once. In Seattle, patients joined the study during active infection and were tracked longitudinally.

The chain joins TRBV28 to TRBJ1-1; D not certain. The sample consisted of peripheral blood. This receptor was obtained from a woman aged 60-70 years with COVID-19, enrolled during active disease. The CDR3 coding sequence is TGTGCCAGCAGTTTGGGAGACCGGATGGCTTTCTTT. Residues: CASSLGDRMAFF.